These 31 T cell receptor beta chains originate from one sample sequenced in a study of T cell responses to AZD1222 COVID-19 vaccine. Repertoires were generated with immunoSEQ multiplex PCR, while TCRdb's copy carries only in-frame clones and drops some. The repertoire holds roughly 44,000 clones, with approximately 83% as singletons. The material sequenced was peripheral blood, taken on day 0 of AZD1222 vaccination. The receptors stem from an adult in good health.

V gene TRBV5-5 combines with J gene TRBJ2-4, with 7 positions matching TRBD1. Looked up from germline, CDR1 is SGHKS and CDR2 is YYEKEE (reference sequence). The CDR3 loop spans 14 amino acids. The V segment lost 4 bases and the J segment 1 base; nucleotides outside the gene matches: 2. The CDR3 DNA reads TGTGCCAGCAGCGTACAGGGGGCCAAAAACATTCAGTACTTC. This sequence encodes CASSVQGAKNIQYF.

V and J are TRBV28 and TRBJ1-5; 7 bases are shared with TRBD1. The CDR3 sequence is 15 residues long. CDR1 and CDR2 from the germline V gene are MDHEN and SYDVKM. The J segment lost 2 bases and the V segment lost 3 bases, leaving 4 bases of the junction unmatched. Here the CDR3 reads CASSLAGGGNQPQHF. The CDR3 region has the DNA TGTGCCAGCAGTTTGGCAGGGGGAGGCAATCAGCCCCAGCATTTT.

This chain connects TRBV5-4 to TRBJ2-1; the match to TRBD1 covers 8 bases. Germline V gene sequence: CDR1 SGHNT, CDR2 YYREEE (reference sequence). The CDR3 has 14 amino acids. The J segment lost 6 bases and the V segment lost 5 bases, leaving 7 bases of the junction unmatched. The CDR3: CASSGAGQVNEQFF. The CDR3 region has the DNA TGTGCCAGCAGTGGGGCGGGACAGGTCAATGAGCAGTTCTTC.

V gene TRBV28 combines with J gene TRBJ1-4; 10 nucleotides line up with TRBD1. This CDR3 is built from 13 residues. CDR1 is MDHEN, CDR2 SYDVKM, per germline. With 11 bases clipped from V and 8 bases from J, the junction kept 8 bases outside the gene matches. CDR3 bases: TGTGCCGCGCAGACAGGGGGCATCGAAAAACTGTTTTTT. Residues: CAAQTGGIEKLFF. The whole variable domain, remainder taken from reference TRBV28 and TRBJ1-4, is DVKVTQSSRYLVKRTGEKVFLECVQDMDHENMFWYRQDPGLGLRLIYFSYDVKMKEKGDIPEGYSVSREKKERFSLILESASTNQTSMYLCAAQTGGIEKLFFGSGTQLSVL.

The chain combines TRBV9 with TRBJ1-1; no definite D call. Trimming removed 0 bases at V and 4 bases at J, with 7 bases between. CDR1 and CDR2 (germline): SGDLS, YYNGEE. The CDR3 has 13 amino acids. In nucleotides, the CDR3 is TGTGCCAGCAGCGTAGATCCAGGCACTGAAGCTTTCTTT. It yields the protein CASSVDPGTEAFF.

This chain links TRBV2 with TRBJ2-5, with a weak D call TRBD2 (6 bases). This CDR3 region has 12 residues. Between the trimmed V and J ends, which lost 8 bases and 5 bases, there was a span of 12 bases. Germline CDR1 reads SNHLY; CDR2 reads FYNNEI. CDR3 DNA sequence: TGTGCCAGCGAGGCGGAGGGGGAGACCCAGTACTTC. It codes for CASEAEGETQYF.

The V call is TRBV27, the J call TRBJ2-1, with D perhaps TRBD1 (7 bases). The germline CDR1 and CDR2 sequences are MNHEY and SMNVEV (reference sequence). V was pared by 2 bases and J by 6 bases, with 11 bases between. There are 14 residues in the CDR3. The CDR3 is CASSLGGGFNEQFF. Here the CDR3 DNA reads TGTGCCAGCAGTTTAGGAGGGGGCTTCAATGAGCAGTTCTTC.

This clone has only one observation. For the CDR3, the DNA is TGTGCCAGCAGCGCGTACCCCAAGGGAGGGCTGAACACTGAAGCTTTCTTT. It codes for CASSAYPKGGLNTEAFF. V and J are TRBV3-1 (or the pseudogene TRBV3-2) and TRBJ1-1; D gene uncertain. The V and J ends lost 5 bases and 0 bases respectively, with 19 bases between them. Germline V lookup: CDR1 LGHDT, CDR2 YNNKEL (reference sequence). The CDR3 length is 17 residues.

The rearrangement joins TRBV2 to TRBJ1-5, with no clear D. Germline V gene sequence: CDR1 SNHLY, CDR2 FYNNEI. The CDR3 loop spans 15 amino acids. The V end was cut by 3 bases, the J end by 6 bases, with 15 bases between. The CDR3 protein is CASSDPAGVFQPQHF. Here the CDR3 DNA reads TGTGCCAGCAGTGACCCGGCAGGAGTATTTCAGCCCCAGCATTTT.

The chain carries TRBV27 and TRBJ1-6, with 7 bases that match TRBD1. This CDR3 spans 16 amino acids. The germline gives CDR1 MNHEY, CDR2 SMNVEV (reference sequence). V lost 2 bases and J lost 16; bases outside the gene matches: 17. Here the CDR3 reads CASSLVSGDSMMSLHF. CDR3 nucleotides: TGTGCCAGCAGTTTAGTATCGGGGGACAGCATGATGTCGCTCCACTTT.

This clone occurred once. The V call is TRBV6-2 or TRBV6-3, the J call TRBJ1-5, with a possible D match to TRBD1 (5 bases). The germline V gene encodes CDR1 MNHEY and CDR2 SVGEGT. This CDR3 spans 21 amino acids. V lost 0 bases to trimming and J lost 7 bases, with 31 bases between them. CDR3 loop: CASSYSSLDKGGIRFNQPQHF. The CDR3 DNA follows: TGTGCCAGCAGTTACTCGAGTTTGGACAAAGGAGGGATTCGTTTTAACCAGCCCCAGCATTTT.

This chain uses TRBV7-9 with TRBJ2-1, with 9 bases that match TRBD1. Germline V CDR1 and CDR2: SEHNR, FQNEAQ (reference sequence). V was clipped by 2 bases and J by 9 bases; unmatched bases: 5. This CDR3 has 14 amino acids. The CDR3 DNA sequence: TGTGCCAGCAGCTTATGGGACAGGGTCGGTGAGCAGTTCTTC. Translating gives CASSLWDRVGEQFF.

V is TRBV10-3 and J is TRBJ1-1; 7 bases line up with TRBD1. V shed 5 bases, J shed 3 bases, and the junction held 3 bases outside the gene matches. The CDR3 is 13 amino acids. Per germline, CDR1 ENHRY and CDR2 SYGVKD. In nucleotides, the CDR3 is TGTGCCATCAGTCGAGGACAGGACACTGAAGCTTTCTTT. This gives the protein CAISRGQDTEAFF.

This clone showed up just once. The chain uses TRBV18 and TRBJ1-6; the D is unclear. V was clipped by 0 bases and J by 0 bases, with 6 bases between them. Germline V gene lookup returns CDR1 KGHSH and CDR2 LQKENI. This CDR3 comprises 16 residues. DNA for the CDR3: TGTGCCAGCTCACCACCGTCCAGCTCCTATAATTCACCCCTCCACTTT. Its translation is CASSPPSSSYNSPLHF.

V is TRBV9 and J is TRBJ2-5; TRBD1 matches 7 bases. The germline V gene has CDR1 SGDLS and CDR2 YYNGEE. The CDR3 length is 15 residues. J lost 4 bases, V lost 0 bases, and 6 bases had no gene match. The CDR3 loop is CASSVAYRGGETQYF. The CDR3 DNA sequence: TGTGCCAGCAGCGTAGCATACAGGGGTGGAGAGACCCAGTACTTC.

The chain recombines TRBV7-2 with TRBJ1-4, with 9 positions matching TRBD1. V shed 4 bases, J shed 8 bases, and the junction held 8 bases outside the gene matches. The length of the CDR3 is 15 residues. CDR1 is SGHTA and CDR2 is FQGNSA in the germline V gene. CDR3 bases: TGTGCCAGCAGCTCCCCGACAGGGGGGAAAGAAAAACTGTTTTTT. Translating gives CASSSPTGGKEKLFF.

The chain has TRBV19 and TRBJ2-1; TRBD2 aligns across 8 bases. Germline V gene sequence: CDR1 LNHDA, CDR2 SQIVND (reference sequence). The CDR3 is 13 residues long. V shed 1 base and J 9 bases; nucleotides not matched to a gene: 2. The CDR3 loop reads CASSIGAGGEQFF. In DNA form, the CDR3 reads TGTGCCAGTAGTATAGGCGCGGGAGGTGAGCAGTTCTTC.

The chain employs TRBV11-2 and TRBJ2-1, with D possibly TRBD2 on 6 matching bases. The germline V and J ends were trimmed by 4 bases and 5 bases, with 18 bases remaining between them. The CDR3 spans 16 residues. CDR1 is SGHAT, CDR2 FQNNGV, per germline. The CDR3 nucleotides are TGTGCCAGCAGCTCGGAGGGATCTCGGCGTAACAATGAGCAGTTCTTC. Its protein product is CASSSEGSRRNNEQFF.

The rearrangement joins TRBV12-5 to TRBJ2-5, with D unresolved. The V end lost 1 base, the J end lost 1 base, and 4 bases lay between the germline ends. Looked up from germline, CDR1 is LGHNT and CDR2 is FRNRAP. The CDR3 length is 13 residues. The CDR3 sequence: CASGLGGQETQYF. CDR3 nucleotides: TGTGCTAGTGGTTTGGGTGGCCAAGAGACCCAGTACTTC.

This clone has only one observation. CDR3 in amino acids: CAISPGLDPNEQFF. The CDR3 DNA sequence: TGTGCCATCAGCCCGGGACTAGACCCGAATGAGCAGTTCTTC. This sequence joins TRBV10-3 and TRBJ2-1, with 8 bases fitting TRBD2. The ends lost 6 bases at V and 7 bases at J; junction bases unmatched: 8. The CDR3 has 14 residues. CDR1 ENHRY and CDR2 SYGVKD come from the germline V gene.

The rearrangement links TRBV19 to TRBJ1-5, with 7 bases lining up with TRBD1. This CDR3 has 12 amino acids. From germline, CDR1 is LNHDA and CDR2 SQIVND (reference sequence). V was pared by 10 bases and J by 3 bases, with 3 bases of the junction left unmatched. CDR3 sequence (DNA): TGTGCCACCAGGGGGGACAATCAGCCCCAGCATTTT. Translating it yields CATRGDNQPQHF.

The chain couples TRBV3-1 (or the pseudogene TRBV3-2) to TRBJ2-2; no clear D gene. CDR1 is LGHDT and CDR2 is YNNKEL in the germline V gene (reference sequence). CDR3 length: 16 residues. V lost 4 bases, J lost 1 base, and 13 bases lay in between. The CDR3 reads CASSPYLDGNTGELFF. DNA for the CDR3: TGTGCCAGCAGCCCATATCTTGACGGGAACACCGGGGAGCTGTTTTTT.

This chain joins TRBV28 and TRBJ1-5; TRBD1 matches at 8 bases. The CDR3 runs to 15 residues. Germline V CDR1 and CDR2: MDHEN, SYDVKM. V shed 6 bases and J 11 bases; nucleotides not matched to a gene: 15. This chain's CDR3 is CASSAPGQGDRAQHF. CDR3 nucleotide sequence: TGTGCCAGCAGCGCACCTGGACAGGGAGATCGGGCCCAGCATTTT.

This clone was seen a single time. The chain carries TRBV11-2 and TRBJ2-7; TRBD1 agrees at 7 bases. CDR1 is SGHAT and CDR2 is FQNNGV in the germline V gene. Trimming at V came to 6 bases and at J to 5 bases, leaving 7 bases not matched to a gene. The CDR3 consists of 13 residues. CDR3 coding DNA: TGTGCCAGCAGTCCAACAGGGGTAAACGAGCAGTACTTC. Translating gives CASSPTGVNEQYF.

This clone was seen only once. This sequence joins TRBV19 and TRBJ2-5; either TRBD1 or TRBD2 may supply D (5 bases each). The V and J ends lost 7 bases and 5 bases respectively, with 14 bases between them. CDR1 is LNHDA and CDR2 is SQIVND in the germline V gene (reference sequence). There are 13 residues in the CDR3. The CDR3 DNA sequence: TGTGCCAGTACCGTACGGGGCGGTGAGACCCAGTACTTC. It specifies CASTVRGGETQYF.

Details on this clone: The junction differs from germline at one of its ends, possibly a read error. Other DNA sequences in the sample encode the same CDR3. This chain links TRBV19 with TRBJ2-7, with a tentative D call TRBD1 (6 bases). Germline assignment: CDR1 LNHDA and CDR2 SQIVND (reference sequence). The CDR3 length is 12 residues. CDR3 residues: CASSRSTGEQYF. In DNA, the CDR3 is TGTGCCAGCAGTAGATCGACAGGCGAGCAGTACTTC.

The chain carries TRBV5-1 and TRBJ1-4; unclear D gene. Germline values: CDR1 SGHRS, CDR2 YFSETQ. Trimming took off 3 bases at V and 3 bases at J, with 15 bases between the two ends. The CDR3 consists of 16 residues. CDR3 residues: CASSSLGGQSNEKLFF. In DNA form, the CDR3 reads TGCGCCAGCAGCTCCTTAGGAGGCCAATCTAATGAAAAACTGTTTTTT.

The J gene is TRBJ2-1, the V gene TRBV5-1; no definite D call. Germline CDR1 is SGHRS and CDR2 is YFSETQ. The V end was cut by 0 bases, the J end by 6 bases, with 13 bases between. This CDR3 spans 15 amino acids. The CDR3 spells CASSLVALGSNEQFF. CDR3 DNA sequence: TGCGCCAGCAGCTTGGTGGCCCTCGGGTCCAATGAGCAGTTCTTC.

The genes are TRBV23-1 and TRBJ1-2; 8 bases match TRBD1. TRBV23-1 belongs to the ORF category, with a function that is uncertain. The CDR3 runs 13 residues. The trim removed 6 bases at V and 4 bases at J, leaving 4 bases unmatched. Here the CDR3 DNA reads TGCGCCAGCAGCCCCGGGACAGGCTATGGCTACACCTTC. This encodes CASSPGTGYGYTF.

This clone was counted only a few times. The chain has TRBV15 and TRBJ2-3; D is perhaps TRBD1 (5 bases). Germline CDR1 and CDR2: LNHNV and YYDKDF (reference sequence). Trimming took off 5 bases at V and 0 bases at J, with 12 bases between the two ends. The CDR3 runs 15 residues. CDR3 in DNA: TGTGCCACCAGCGGCGACAGAAGAAGCACAGATACGCAGTATTTT. It codes for CATSGDRRSTDTQYF.

The table lists this clone with a few counts. The CDR3 region is CASTPGPTLYEQYF. In nucleotides, the CDR3 is TGTGCCAGCACCCCGGGACCAACCCTCTACGAGCAGTACTTC. J is TRBJ2-7 and V is TRBV11-2; D assignment may be TRBD1 or TRBD2 (5 bases each). Trimming cost V 7 bases and J 3 bases, with 16 bases left between them. Per germline, CDR1 SGHAT and CDR2 FQNNGV. The length of the CDR3 is 14 residues.